This T cell receptor beta chain was recovered during a study of cytomegalovirus exposure and HLA in healthy donors. Overall study context: Falling in the Caucasian-associated ancestry cluster were roughly 86% of a few hundred genotyped donors.

With 60 Vbeta and 13 Jbeta primers, the PCR was carried out. Assay used: immunoSEQ multiplex PCR; TCRdb lists only in-frame clones, some missing. The table lists fewer than 300,000 clones, about nine tenths of them singletons, with 3.5% to 4% in the top ten. The germline CDR1 and CDR2 sequences are SGHTA and FQGTGA. J gave up 7 bases and V 1 base, and 2 bases lay outside the gene matches. This CDR3 is 15 amino acids long. Points from the study as a whole: Reported findings show TCR beta sequences accurately forecast HLA-A and HLA-B alleles in most subjects.

To note about this clone: Antigen: not known.

The TCR sequence derives from a man aged 40-50 years in good health and CMV-seropositive. V is TRBV7-3 and J is TRBJ2-1, with 12 bases lining up with TRBD2. Sample: PBMCs. CDR3 coding DNA: TGTGCCAGCAGCTTAAGACTAGCGGGAGTGAATGAGCAGTTCTTC. Protein product: CASSLRLAGVNEQFF.